The clone carrying this T cell receptor beta chain was seen a handful of times. The target antigen is unknown. The data belong to a study of cytomegalovirus exposure and HLA in healthy donors. Whole-study results and caveats: Certain indistinguishable V segments, among them TRBV6-2 and TRBV6-3, were excluded. In an earlier analysis, about 87% or about 30%: the productive usage of most TCR beta V segments. Fewer than 200 TCR beta chains were listed as cytomegalovirus-associated.

The PCR was carried out with 60 Vbeta primers and 13 Jbeta primers. TCRdb keeps only in-frame clones here, not all; method: immunoSEQ multiplex PCR. The sample contains around 150,000 clones, 75% to 90% of which appear only once. J gave up 1 base and V 4 bases, and 7 bases lay outside the gene matches. Germline V gives CDR1 MNHEY, CDR2 SVGAGI. This CDR3 is 15 amino acids long. This TCR was sampled from a woman between 18 and 29 years old in good health and CMV-seronegative. The specimen sequenced was PBMCs. The rearrangement links TRBV6-5 to TRBJ2-7; 7 bases fit TRBD2. In DNA, the CDR3 is TGTGCCAGCAGTTTACGGCGGGAGAGGTCCTACGAGCAGTACTTC. Its protein product is CASSLRRERSYEQYF.